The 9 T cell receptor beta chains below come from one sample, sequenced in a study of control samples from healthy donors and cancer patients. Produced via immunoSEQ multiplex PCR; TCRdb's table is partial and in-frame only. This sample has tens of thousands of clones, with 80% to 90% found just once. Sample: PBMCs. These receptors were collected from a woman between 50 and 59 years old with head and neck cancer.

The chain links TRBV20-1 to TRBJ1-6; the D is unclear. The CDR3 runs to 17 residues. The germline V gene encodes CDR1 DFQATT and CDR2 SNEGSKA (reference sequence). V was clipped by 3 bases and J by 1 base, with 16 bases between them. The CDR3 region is CSASDLGLGSYNSPLHF. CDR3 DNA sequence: TGCAGTGCTAGTGATCTTGGCCTCGGGTCCTATAATTCACCCCTCCACTTT.

The CDR3: CASSVAGGFQAYEQYF. The CDR3 nucleotides are TGTGCCAGCAGTGTAGCGGGGGGATTCCAGGCCTACGAGCAGTACTTC. The chain has TRBV2 and TRBJ2-7; 10 bases fit TRBD2. J was trimmed by 2 bases and V by 4 bases; bases with no gene match: 8. The CDR3 contains 16 residues. The V gene's germline CDR1 is SNHLY and CDR2 FYNNEI.

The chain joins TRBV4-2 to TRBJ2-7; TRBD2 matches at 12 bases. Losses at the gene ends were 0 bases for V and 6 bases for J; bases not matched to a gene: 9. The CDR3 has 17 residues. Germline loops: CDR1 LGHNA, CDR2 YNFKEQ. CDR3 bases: TGTGCCAGCAGCCAAGATCTAGCGGGGGGGCCTAATTCCGAGCAGTACTTC. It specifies CASSQDLAGGPNSEQYF.

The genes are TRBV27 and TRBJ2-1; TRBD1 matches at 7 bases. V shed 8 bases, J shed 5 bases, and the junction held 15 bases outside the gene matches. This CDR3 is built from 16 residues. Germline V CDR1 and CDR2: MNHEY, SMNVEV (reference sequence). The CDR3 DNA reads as TGTGCCAGCTGGCGATGGGAGACAGGGACGAACAATGAGCAGTTCTTC. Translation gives CASWRWETGTNNEQFF.

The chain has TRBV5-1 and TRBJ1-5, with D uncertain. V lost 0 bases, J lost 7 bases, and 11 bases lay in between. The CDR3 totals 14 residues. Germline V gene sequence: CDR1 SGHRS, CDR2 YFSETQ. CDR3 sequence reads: CASSLDGRTQPQHF. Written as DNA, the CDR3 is TGCGCCAGCAGCTTGGACGGCAGAACACAGCCCCAGCATTTT.

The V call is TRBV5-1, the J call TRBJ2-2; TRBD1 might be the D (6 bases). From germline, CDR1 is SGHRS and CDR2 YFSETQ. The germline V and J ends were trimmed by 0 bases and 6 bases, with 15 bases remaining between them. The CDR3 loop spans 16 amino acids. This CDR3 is CASSLESGTKSGELFF. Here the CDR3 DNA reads TGCGCCAGCAGCTTGGAATCCGGGACAAAGTCCGGGGAGCTGTTTTTT.

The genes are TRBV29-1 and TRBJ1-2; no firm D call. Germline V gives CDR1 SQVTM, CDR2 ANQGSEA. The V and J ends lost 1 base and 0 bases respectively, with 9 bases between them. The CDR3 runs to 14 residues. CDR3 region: CSVEVVGANYGYTF. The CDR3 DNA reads TGCAGCGTTGAAGTGGTGGGAGCTAACTATGGCTACACCTTC.

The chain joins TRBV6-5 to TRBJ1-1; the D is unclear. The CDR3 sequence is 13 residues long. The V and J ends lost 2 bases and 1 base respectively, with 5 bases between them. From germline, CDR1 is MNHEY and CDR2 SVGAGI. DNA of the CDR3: TGTGCCAGCAGTTACGGGGAGAACACTGAAGCTTTCTTT. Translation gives CASSYGENTEAFF.

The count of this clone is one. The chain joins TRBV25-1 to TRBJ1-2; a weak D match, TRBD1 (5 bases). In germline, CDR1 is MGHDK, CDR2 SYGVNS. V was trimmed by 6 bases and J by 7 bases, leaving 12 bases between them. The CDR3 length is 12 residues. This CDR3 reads CASRGGSSGYTF. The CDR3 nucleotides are TGTGCCAGCAGGGGGGGGTCGAGTGGCTACACCTTC.